This is a list of T cell receptor beta chains from one sample in a study of blood T cell repertoires in COVID-19. Measured with immunoSEQ multiplex PCR; TCRdb has only the in-frame clones, and not every one. The sample carries 200,000 to 250,000 clones, around 89% recorded once. What was sequenced was PBMCs or T cells enriched from blood (not recorded which). The receptors derive from a woman aged 18-29 years in a cohort exposed to, infected with or recovered from COVID-19 (not recorded which). Both conserved end residues are part of each CDR3. Fields, in order: clone size, D gene, V gene, J gene, CDR3 DNA, CDR3 protein. D genes are given only for firm matches. Not all rows give a size; the values are once, few, many and, for expanded clones, a class.

clone_size: NA
d_call: TRBD2
v_call: TRBV14
j_call: TRBJ2-1
cdr3_nt: TGTGCCAGCAGCCAACCGGCGGGAGCATACAATGAGCAGTTCTTC
cdr3_aa: CASSQPAGAYNEQFF

clone_size: NA
d_call: NA
v_call: TRBV2
j_call: TRBJ1-1
cdr3_nt: TGTGCCAGCGGGCGGGGGGAGGTGGAAGCTTTCTTT
cdr3_aa: CASGRGEVEAFF

clone_size: NA
d_call: NA
v_call: TRBV3-1/TRBV3-2
j_call: TRBJ1-1
cdr3_nt: TGTGCCAGCAGCCCTCCTTCAAGGGGCACTGAAGCTTTCTTT
cdr3_aa: CASSPPSRGTEAFF

clone_size: NA
d_call: NA
v_call: TRBV12-3/TRBV12-4
j_call: TRBJ1-2
cdr3_nt: TGTGCCAGCGCACCCCTCCCGGCGGTCGGCTACACCTTC
cdr3_aa: CASAPLPAVGYTF

clone_size: NA
d_call: NA
v_call: TRBV28
j_call: TRBJ1-2
cdr3_nt: TGTGCCAGCAGTTTCAGGGGATTTGGTGGCTACACCTTC
cdr3_aa: CASSFRGFGGYTF

clone_size: NA
d_call: NA
v_call: TRBV7-6
j_call: TRBJ1-4
cdr3_nt: TGTGCCAGCAGCCCACAGACAGGTTGGGGTGAAAAACTGTTTTTT
cdr3_aa: CASSPQTGWGEKLFF

clone_size: NA
d_call: TRBD1
v_call: TRBV6-5
j_call: TRBJ2-1
cdr3_nt: TGTGCCAGCGGAAACAGGGGAGACTCCTACAATGAGCAGTTCTTC
cdr3_aa: CASGNRGDSYNEQFF

clone_size: NA
d_call: NA
v_call: TRBV5-1
j_call: TRBJ2-5
cdr3_nt: TGCGCCAGCAGCCGGTATGGAGCCGCCCAAGAGACCCAGTACTTC
cdr3_aa: CASSRYGAAQETQYF

clone_size: NA
d_call: NA
v_call: TRBV11-2
j_call: TRBJ1-2
cdr3_nt: TGTGCCAGCAGCCTGCGGACAAGGGATGGCTACACCTTC
cdr3_aa: CASSLRTRDGYTF

clone_size: few
d_call: NA
v_call: TRBV15
j_call: TRBJ1-3
cdr3_nt: TGTGCCACCAGCGGATTGACAGGAGGAAACACCATATATTTT
cdr3_aa: CATSGLTGGNTIYF

clone_size: NA
d_call: NA
v_call: TRBV5-1
j_call: TRBJ2-7
cdr3_nt: TGCGCCAGCACTGGGAGATCGGCTAGTAGGGCCTACGAGCAGTACTTC
cdr3_aa: CASTGRSASRAYEQYF

clone_size: NA
d_call: NA
v_call: TRBV18
j_call: TRBJ2-5
cdr3_nt: TGTGCCAGCTCCCCTGGATCAGGTTGGGGGGAAGAGACCCAGTACTTC
cdr3_aa: CASSPGSGWGEETQYF

clone_size: once
d_call: TRBD1
v_call: TRBV4-2
j_call: TRBJ1-4
cdr3_nt: TGTGCCAGCAGCCACGGGGACAGGGTTACCGGTGAAAAACTGTTTTTT
cdr3_aa: CASSHGDRVTGEKLFF

clone_size: once
d_call: NA
v_call: TRBV19
j_call: TRBJ2-7
cdr3_nt: TGTGCCAGTAGTACTATACAGGGTTACGAGCAGTACTTC
cdr3_aa: CASSTIQGYEQYF

clone_size: NA
d_call: NA
v_call: TRBV3-1/TRBV3-2
j_call: TRBJ2-2
cdr3_nt: TGTGCCAGCAGCCCAAGGGGCATAACCGGGGAGCTGTTTTTT
cdr3_aa: CASSPRGITGELFF

clone_size: NA
d_call: NA
v_call: TRBV5-3
j_call: TRBJ1-2
cdr3_nt: TGTGCCAGAAGCTTGGAGTGGGGCCGGGGCTACACCTTC
cdr3_aa: CARSLEWGRGYTF

clone_size: NA
d_call: NA
v_call: TRBV5-1
j_call: TRBJ1-6
cdr3_nt: TGCGCCAGCAGCTTAACGGGTTCACCCCTCCACTTT
cdr3_aa: CASSLTGSPLHF

clone_size: NA
d_call: NA
v_call: TRBV5-1
j_call: TRBJ2-7
cdr3_nt: TGCGCCAGCAGATATGACAGGAAGGGCGACGAGCAGTACTTC
cdr3_aa: CASRYDRKGDEQYF

clone_size: NA
d_call: NA
v_call: TRBV4-1
j_call: TRBJ1-6
cdr3_nt: TGCGCCAGCAGCCCAACCACCCCGGACAGTTATAATTCACCCCTCCACTTT
cdr3_aa: CASSPTTPDSYNSPLHF

clone_size: NA
d_call: TRBD1
v_call: TRBV7-9
j_call: TRBJ2-1
cdr3_nt: TGTGCCAGCAGCCCGGCCGGGACAGGGGGCTATGAGCAGTTCTTC
cdr3_aa: CASSPAGTGGYEQFF

clone_size: NA
d_call: TRBD2
v_call: TRBV9
j_call: TRBJ2-7
cdr3_nt: TGTGCCAGCAGCGTAACGGATCTAGCGGGAGACGGCTACGAGCAGTACTTC
cdr3_aa: CASSVTDLAGDGYEQYF

clone_size: NA
d_call: TRBD1
v_call: TRBV11-1
j_call: TRBJ1-2
cdr3_nt: TGTGCCAGCAGCTTAGCGAGGGGGCGCCAGGGCTACACCTTC
cdr3_aa: CASSLARGRQGYTF

clone_size: NA
d_call: TRBD1
v_call: TRBV2
j_call: TRBJ2-5
cdr3_nt: TGTGCCAGCGCCTGGGACAGGGTTTCCCCTTGGGAGACCCAGTACTTC
cdr3_aa: CASAWDRVSPWETQYF

clone_size: NA
d_call: NA
v_call: TRBV6-1
j_call: TRBJ2-3
cdr3_nt: TGTGCCAGCAGTGACCCGACAGGAGCTACTAGCACAGATACGCAGTATTTT
cdr3_aa: CASSDPTGATSTDTQYF

clone_size: NA
d_call: NA
v_call: TRBV7-9
j_call: TRBJ2-5
cdr3_nt: TGTGCCAGCAGCCAGGAGGGTGAAGAGACCCAGTACTTC
cdr3_aa: CASSQEGEETQYF

clone_size: NA
d_call: NA
v_call: TRBV19
j_call: TRBJ2-1
cdr3_nt: TGTGCCAGTAGCGGGAGTACCTACAATGAGCAGTTCTTC
cdr3_aa: CASSGSTYNEQFF

clone_size: once
d_call: NA
v_call: TRBV2
j_call: TRBJ1-5
cdr3_nt: TGTGCCAGCAGTGATTCGTCAGGGAATCAGCCCCAGCATTTT
cdr3_aa: CASSDSSGNQPQHF

clone_size: NA
d_call: NA
v_call: TRBV5-1
j_call: TRBJ2-3
cdr3_nt: TGCGCCAGCAGTTTGGGGGGCCTCGGAGATACGCAGTATTTT
cdr3_aa: CASSLGGLGDTQYF

clone_size: NA
d_call: NA
v_call: TRBV4-2
j_call: TRBJ1-4
cdr3_nt: TGTGCCAGCAGCCAAGGAGGACACAATAATGAAAAACTGTTTTTT
cdr3_aa: CASSQGGHNNEKLFF

clone_size: NA
d_call: TRBD2
v_call: TRBV2
j_call: TRBJ2-3
cdr3_nt: TGTGCCAGCAGTGGGTTCTACGGGGGGGCAACAGATACGCAGTATTTT
cdr3_aa: CASSGFYGGATDTQYF

clone_size: NA
d_call: NA
v_call: TRBV11-3
j_call: TRBJ2-7
cdr3_nt: TGTGCCAGCACAGAGTCCGGGACTCCCTACGAGCAGTACTTC
cdr3_aa: CASTESGTPYEQYF

clone_size: NA
d_call: NA
v_call: TRBV19
j_call: TRBJ1-4
cdr3_nt: TGTGCCAGTAGTATTAGGACAACCAGGGCTGAAAAACTGTTTTTT
cdr3_aa: CASSIRTTRAEKLFF

clone_size: NA
d_call: NA
v_call: TRBV4-1
j_call: TRBJ2-3
cdr3_nt: TGCGCCAGCAGCCAACTAGGACTACCCACAGATACGCAGTATTTT
cdr3_aa: CASSQLGLPTDTQYF

clone_size: NA
d_call: NA
v_call: TRBV7-6
j_call: TRBJ2-3
cdr3_nt: TGTGCCAGCAGCTTAATGAGTAGCGGTGGCACAGATACGCAGTATTTT
cdr3_aa: CASSLMSSGGTDTQYF

clone_size: NA
d_call: NA
v_call: TRBV3-1/TRBV3-2
j_call: TRBJ2-5
cdr3_nt: TGTGCCAGCAGCCAAGATTACAGCACGGAGACCCAGTACTTC
cdr3_aa: CASSQDYSTETQYF

clone_size: once
d_call: NA
v_call: TRBV9
j_call: TRBJ1-1
cdr3_nt: TGTGCCAGCAGCGAGACAGCCAGCGACACTGAAGCTTTCTTT
cdr3_aa: CASSETASDTEAFF

clone_size: NA
d_call: TRBD1
v_call: TRBV7-7
j_call: TRBJ1-5
cdr3_nt: TGTGCTAGCAGCCAGGGCGCCCGGGACAGGGGGACTCAGCCCCAGCATTTT
cdr3_aa: CASSQGARDRGTQPQHF